Described below is a single T cell receptor (beta chain) sequence and its context. Its antigen is not known. Both 60 Vbeta primers and 13 Jbeta primers went into the PCR. The data were produced by immunoSEQ multiplex PCR, yet TCRdb's version contains in-frame clones alone and is incomplete. The sample carries over 150,000 clones, 70% to 80% recorded once. With 2 bases removed from V and 4 bases from J, the gap between germline ends came to 8 bases. Germline V gene sequence: CDR1 MGHRA, CDR2 YSYEKL. This CDR3 contains 13 residues. This sample is drawn from a study of cytomegalovirus exposure and HLA in healthy donors. Whereas donors were nominally healthy upon sampling, unrecorded immune exposures were probable. Broader study findings: Associated with cytomegalovirus, according to the listing, were 150 to 200 TCR beta chains. CMV serostatus was the sole immune exposure data available.

The source material was PBMCs. This TCR came from a woman in her 30s in good health and CMV-seronegative. V and J are TRBV4-1 and TRBJ2-5; D perhaps matches TRBD1 (5 bases). This CDR3 is CASSQRGSETQYF. In DNA form, the CDR3 reads TGCGCCAGCAGCCAAAGGGGCTCAGAGACCCAGTACTTC.